The source of this T cell receptor (beta chain) is a study of blood T cells in healthy people across ages. Overall study findings and caveats: Significant beta diversity loss was already apparent by age approximately 40, declining roughly linearly. Bulk PBMC profiling left naive and antigen-experienced comparisons inconclusive.

In the case of this clonotype: Antigen unknown.

From germline, CDR1 is SGHTA and CDR2 FQGNSA. V was pared by 5 bases and J by 9 bases, with 7 bases of the junction left unmatched. The length of the CDR3 is 14 residues. The individuals who served as donors were healthy Caucasians living in Russia, aged about 6 to 100. With a J-beta primer mix and a sample-barcoded 5' primer, a second PCR ran roughly 6 to 11 cycles. Paired-end reads containing CDR3 totaled no fewer than 2.5 million for each sample. From the 5' RACE reads, TCRdb called clonotypes with MiXCR, one entry per CDR3 protein. The sample includes 720,000 or so distinct CDR3 sequences, around two fifths of them seen just once.

The material sequenced was blood. The chain joins TRBV7-2 to TRBJ2-1; 10 nucleotides match TRBD2. This sequence was found in an elderly man in good health. The CDR3 spells CASSQTSGVSEQFF. CDR3 sequence (DNA): TGTGCCAGCAGCCAAACTAGCGGGGTCAGTGAGCAGTTCTTC. Combining the CDR3 with reference TRBV7-2 and TRBJ2-1 gives the whole variable domain GAGVSQSPSNKVTEKGKDVELRCDPISGHTALYWYRQSLGQGLEFLIYFQGNSAPDKSGLPSDRFSAERTGGSVSTLTIQRTQQEDSAVYLCASSQTSGVSEQFFGPGTRLTVL.